The source of this TCR beta chain is a study of T cell clonality in common variable immunodeficiency. Whole-study results and caveats: Compared with healthy controls, CVID subjects showed increased TCRbeta clonality, mostly in about a third. Fewer TCRbeta clones were shared among CVID subjects than controls. In common variable immunodeficiency, TCR beta chains reportedly carried fewer deletions and N-nucleotide insertions. What drives increased CVID clonality needs T cell subpopulation sequencing.

This clone was found many times. Antigen unknown. Assay used: immunoSEQ multiplex PCR; TCRdb lists only in-frame clones, some missing. This repertoire holds roughly 70,000 clones, and none appear only once. This clonotype originated in a person aged 18-70 years in good health. Sequencing input: peripheral blood mononuclear cells.

The CDR3 loop reads CASSTGQGILNTIYF. The covered CDR3 bases are TGTGCCAGCAGTACAGGACAGGGCATATTAAACACC. The chain joins TRBV28 to TRBJ1-3; 8 bases map to TRBD1. The DNA ends 3 residues before the CDR3 does, and the rest of the CDR3 is filled in from the germline J gene. Trimming cost V 5 bases and J 6 bases; bases outside gene matches: 9. Looked up from germline, CDR1 is MDHEN and CDR2 is SYDVKM. This CDR3 has 15 amino acids.